This T cell receptor beta chain comes out of a study of blood T cells in healthy people across ages. General observations from the study: Higher diversity and more naive CD4+ cells were features of long-lived donors, compared to aged donors.

This clonotype was observed a single time. Its antigen is as yet unknown. A much larger clone differs from this one at a single base, so this may be a read error. With 3 bases removed from V and 3 bases from J, the gap between germline ends came to 24 bases. The CDR3 is 18 amino acids. The germline CDR1 and CDR2 sequences are SGDLS and YYNGEE. The second PCR ran about 6 to 12 cycles with a sample-barcoded 5' primer and J-beta primers. Using its own MiXCR run on the 5' RACE reads, TCRdb lists one record per CDR3 protein. In the table there are about 1.7 million distinct CDR3 sequences, 28% of which are singletons.

The gene calls are TRBV9 and TRBJ2-5; TRBD1 is a possible D gene (6 bases). This TCR came from a woman under 40 in good health. The specimen sequenced was blood. The CDR3 DNA sequence: TGTGCCAGCAGCGGAACGCAAGGAGATACAGGGAGCAAAGAGACCCAGTACTTC. Its protein product is CASSGTQGDTGSKETQYF.